A single sample gave rise to the 10 T cell receptor beta chains below, sequenced in a study of T cell responses to AZD1222 COVID-19 vaccine. Produced via immunoSEQ multiplex PCR; TCRdb's table is partial and in-frame only. The sample carries some 150,000 clones, 90% recorded once. The material sequenced was peripheral blood, taken on day 0 of AZD1222 vaccination. The receptor set was obtained from an adult in good health.

J is TRBJ2-3 and V is TRBV9, with TRBD2 matching over 9 bases. Looked up from germline, CDR1 is SGDLS and CDR2 is YYNGEE. After removal of 0 bases from V and 2 bases from J, the junction contained 4 bases not matched to a gene. The CDR3 sequence is 16 residues long. CDR3 sequence (DNA): TGTGCCAGCAGCGTAGTAGCGGGGGCCCTCACAGATACGCAGTATTTT. As protein: CASSVVAGALTDTQYF. Together with reference TRBV9 and TRBJ2-3, the CDR3 gives the full variable domain: DSGVTQTPKHLITATGQRVTLRCSPRSGDLSVYWYQQSLDQGLQFLIQYYNGEERAKGNILERFSAQQFPDLHSELNLSSLELGDSALYFCASSVVAGALTDTQYFGPGTRLTVL.

The gene calls are TRBV5-4 and TRBJ2-1; TRBD2 agrees at 7 bases. The CDR3 length is 14 residues. V was clipped by 3 bases and J by 8 bases; unmatched bases: 8. The germline V gene has CDR1 SGHNT and CDR2 YYREEE (reference sequence). The CDR3 DNA sequence: TGTGCCAGCAGCTCGGGCCTGACTAGCTATGAGCAGTTCTTC. Translated: CASSSGLTSYEQFF.

This clone has more than one count but fewer than ten. This chain uses TRBV6-4 with TRBJ2-1, with 10 bases aligning to TRBD2. This CDR3 contains 15 residues. CDR1 is MRHNA and CDR2 is SNTAGT in the germline V gene. The V gene end was trimmed by 6 bases and the J gene end by 2 bases; junction bases not matched to a gene: 4. The DNA for the CDR3 is TGTGCCAGCAGCCCCACTAGCGGGACCTACAATGAGCAGTTCTTC. Its protein product is CASSPTSGTYNEQFF.

The chain combines TRBV27 with TRBJ1-4; TRBD1 matches at 7 bases. V gave up 1 base and J gave up 3 bases; unmatched junction bases: 11. The length of the CDR3 is 18 residues. Germline-derived CDR1 and CDR2 are MNHEY and SMNVEV (reference sequence). This CDR3 reads CASSLYRLTGLANEKLFF. DNA for the CDR3: TGTGCCAGCAGTTTATATCGCTTGACAGGGTTGGCTAATGAAAAACTGTTTTTT.

V gene TRBV10-3 combines with J gene TRBJ2-7; 9 positions match TRBD2. The junction had 9 bases not matched to a gene; V was cut back by 0 bases and J by 6 bases. From germline, CDR1 is ENHRY and CDR2 SYGVKD. This CDR3 spans 16 amino acids. The CDR3, as DNA: TGTGCCATCAGTGAGTCGACGGCTAGCGGGGCCGGCGAGCAGTACTTC. Its protein product is CAISESTASGAGEQYF.

The rearrangement links TRBV3-1 (or the pseudogene TRBV3-2) to TRBJ2-3, with D unclear. V lost 5 bases to trimming and J lost 6 bases, with 9 bases between them. The CDR3 length is 12 residues. CDR1 is LGHDT, CDR2 YNNKEL, per germline (reference sequence). The CDR3 DNA reads as TGTGCCAGCAGCGTCCGATGGGATACGCAGTATTTT. Translating it yields CASSVRWDTQYF.

J is TRBJ1-1 and V is TRBV29-1; no clear D gene. This CDR3 has 16 amino acids. The ends were cut back, 6 bases at V and 5 bases at J, with 25 bases in the middle. Germline CDR1 and CDR2: SQVTM and ANQGSEA. Here the CDR3 reads CSVDPQWGAGITEAFF. The DNA of the CDR3 is TGCAGCGTCGACCCACAGTGGGGAGCGGGTATTACTGAAGCTTTCTTT.

The V gene is TRBV6-4, the J gene TRBJ1-1; D not resolved. The CDR3 spans 13 residues. Trimming stripped 6 bases from V and 3 bases from J, with 11 bases between. The germline CDR1 and CDR2 sequences are MRHNA and SNTAGT. CDR3 nucleotide sequence: TGTGCCAGCAGCGCAACATTGGACACTGAAGCTTTCTTT. Amino acids: CASSATLDTEAFF.

The chain combines TRBV3-1 (or the pseudogene TRBV3-2) with TRBJ1-4; TRBD1 is a possible D gene (5 bases). The CDR3 consists of 14 residues. Trimming stripped 3 bases from V and 4 bases from J, with 9 bases between. CDR1 and CDR2 from the germline V gene are LGHDT and YNNKEL (reference sequence). The CDR3 sequence: CASSHRGVNEKLFF. In nucleotides, the CDR3 is TGTGCCAGCAGCCACCGGGGGGTTAATGAAAAACTGTTTTTT.

The V gene is TRBV5-6, the J gene TRBJ1-6; 9 bases fit TRBD1. With 4 bases clipped from V and 9 bases from J, the junction kept 20 bases outside the gene matches. The germline gives CDR1 SGHDT, CDR2 YYEEEE. The CDR3 consists of 19 residues. The CDR3 here is CASSLEYPGQGRLGSPLHF. In nucleotides, the CDR3 is TGTGCCAGCAGCCTGGAATATCCGGGACAGGGACGTTTAGGTTCACCCCTCCACTTT.